This T cell receptor beta chain was recorded in a study of human T cells and chemical hapten exposure. Whole-study context: Patients were given diphenylcyclopropenone on the scalp weekly across the roughly 25-week study.

This clonotype has a handful of counts. CDR3 length equals 11 residues. V was clipped by 4 bases and J by 11 bases, with 11 bases between them. CDR1 is MDHEN and CDR2 is SYDVKM in the germline V gene. Time point indicated: pre-sensitization, week 0. This sample's treatment: therapeutic diphenylcyclopropenone sensitization with weekly scalp DPC. Using its own MiXCR run on the RACE reads, TCRdb lists one record per CDR3 protein. The profile covers about 77,000 distinct CDR3 sequences, with around 13% appearing a single time and 3.5% to 6% taken by the ten largest. The source material was whole blood, sampled in connection with sensitization to the hapten diphenylcyclopropenone (DPC). This clonotype was sampled from a woman in her 50s with alopecia areata. Some clones in this sample may be carry-over from other donors' samples. J is TRBJ1-1 and V is TRBV28; D gene uncertain. The CDR3 reads CASSSWTAAFF. CDR3 DNA sequence: TGTGCCAGCAGTTCCTGGACTGCGGCTTTCTTT.